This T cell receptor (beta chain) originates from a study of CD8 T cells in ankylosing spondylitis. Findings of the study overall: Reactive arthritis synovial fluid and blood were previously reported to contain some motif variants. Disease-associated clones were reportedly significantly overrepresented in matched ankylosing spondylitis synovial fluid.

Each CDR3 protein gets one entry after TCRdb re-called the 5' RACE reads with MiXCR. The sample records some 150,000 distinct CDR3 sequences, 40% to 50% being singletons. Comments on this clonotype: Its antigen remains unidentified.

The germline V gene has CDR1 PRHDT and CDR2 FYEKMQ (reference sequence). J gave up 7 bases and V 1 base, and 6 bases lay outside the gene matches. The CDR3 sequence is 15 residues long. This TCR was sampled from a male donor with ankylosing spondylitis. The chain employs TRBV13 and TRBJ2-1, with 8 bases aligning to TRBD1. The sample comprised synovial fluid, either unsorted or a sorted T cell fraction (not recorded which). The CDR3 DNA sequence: TGTGCCAGCAGCTTAGACGGACAGGGCATGAATGAGCAGTTCTTC. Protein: CASSLDGQGMNEQFF.